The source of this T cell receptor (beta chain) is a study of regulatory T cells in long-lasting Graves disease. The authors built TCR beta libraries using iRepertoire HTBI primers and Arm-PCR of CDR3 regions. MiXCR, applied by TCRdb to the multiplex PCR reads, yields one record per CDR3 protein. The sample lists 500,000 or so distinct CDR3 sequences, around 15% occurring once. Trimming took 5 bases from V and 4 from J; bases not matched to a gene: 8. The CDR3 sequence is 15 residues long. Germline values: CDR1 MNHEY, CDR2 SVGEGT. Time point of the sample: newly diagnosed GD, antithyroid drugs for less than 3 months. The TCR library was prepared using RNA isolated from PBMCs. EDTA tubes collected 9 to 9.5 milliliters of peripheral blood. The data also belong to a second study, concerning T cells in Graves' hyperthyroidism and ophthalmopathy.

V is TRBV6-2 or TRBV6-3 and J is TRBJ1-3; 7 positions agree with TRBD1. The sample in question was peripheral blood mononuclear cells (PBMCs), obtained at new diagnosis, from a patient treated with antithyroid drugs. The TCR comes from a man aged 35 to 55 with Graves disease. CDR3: CASSGRGTDGNTIYF. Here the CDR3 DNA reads TGTGCCAGCAGTGGTAGAGGGACAGACGGAAACACCATATATTTT.